These 9 T cell receptor beta chains share one sample of origin, sequenced in a study of shared clonotypes between healthy human individuals. Method: immunoSEQ multiplex PCR; TCRdb's copy keeps in-frame clones and lacks some. Among about 2,100,000 clones listed, 85% to 95% were seen once. Naivety among CD8 cells was defined by CD45RO negativity and positive CCR7 selection, thereby excluding terminally differentiated effector memory CD45RA+ cells. Sequenced: naive CD8+ T cells from PBMCs. The receptors were sampled from a man between 18 and 29 years old in good health. Some clones in this sample may be carry-over from other donors' samples.

The V call is TRBV6-5, the J call TRBJ2-5; a weak D match, TRBD2 (5 bases). The CDR3 extends over 14 amino acids. The V end lost 7 bases, the J end lost 0 bases, and 12 bases lay between the germline ends. Germline CDR1 reads MNHEY; CDR2 reads SVGAGI. The CDR3, as DNA: TGTGCCAGCAAACCTAGCCGGTACCAAGAGACCCAGTACTTC. This sequence encodes CASKPSRYQETQYF.

The genes are TRBV6-5 and TRBJ2-1; D possibly matches TRBD1 or TRBD2 (6 bases each). Germline V gene data show CDR1 as MNHEY and CDR2 as SVGAGI. This CDR3 is built from 15 residues. The ends were cut back, 5 bases at V and 1 base at J, with 12 bases in the middle. In DNA, the CDR3 is TGTGCCAGCAGTACGGCGGGACAATCCTACAATGAGCAGTTCTTC. As protein: CASSTAGQSYNEQFF.

The V call is TRBV30, the J call TRBJ1-2; D not certain. This CDR3 has 13 amino acids. Germline V gives CDR1 GTSNPN, CDR2 SVGIG (reference sequence). The ends were cut back, 4 bases at V and 2 bases at J, with 11 bases in the middle. The CDR3 loop reads CAWIDGENYGYTF. Written as DNA, the CDR3 is TGTGCCTGGATCGATGGGGAAAACTATGGCTACACCTTC.

The chain is built from TRBV5-4 and TRBJ2-5; D is unresolved. The CDR3 has 14 amino acids. Germline V gene sequence: CDR1 SGHNT, CDR2 YYREEE (reference sequence). Trimming cost V 3 bases and J 0 bases, with 9 bases left between them. The CDR3: CASSYMTDQETQYF. Written as DNA, the CDR3 is TGTGCCAGCAGCTACATGACCGACCAAGAGACCCAGTACTTC. The entire variable domain, with the rest obtained from reference TRBV5-4 and TRBJ2-5, is as follows: ETGVTQSPTHLIKTRGQQVTLRCSSQSGHNTVSWYQQALGQGPQFIFQYYREEENGRGNFPPRFSGLQFPNYSSELNVNALELDDSALYLCASSYMTDQETQYFGPGTRLLVL.

This rearrangement joins TRBV4-3 to TRBJ2-7; a weak D match, TRBD2 (5 bases). Trimming removed 1 base from V and 2 bases from J, with 12 bases in between. This CDR3 region has 15 residues. Germline-derived CDR1 and CDR2 are LGHNA and YSLEER. Here the CDR3 DNA reads TGCGCCAGCAGCCAAGGGACTTCCGAGGCCTACGAGCAGTACTTC. It is translated as CASSQGTSEAYEQYF.

This chain connects TRBV29-1 to TRBJ2-1; tentatively, D is TRBD2 (6 bases). V lost 5 bases to trimming and J lost 2 bases, with 10 bases between them. The germline CDR1 and CDR2 sequences are SQVTM and ANQGSEA. The CDR3 spans 13 residues. For the CDR3, the DNA is TGCAGCGTTCGGGGGACCCCCTACAATGAGCAGTTCTTC. This gives the protein CSVRGTPYNEQFF.

The chain combines TRBV11-2 with TRBJ2-4; possibly TRBD1 or TRBD2 for D (5 bases each). With 5 bases removed from V and 8 bases from J, the gap between germline ends came to 13 bases. Per germline, CDR1 SGHAT and CDR2 FQNNGV. The CDR3 is made up of 13 amino acids. The CDR3 DNA reads as TGTGCCAGCAGCATGGGACCTCTGCACATTCAGTACTTC. It encodes CASSMGPLHIQYF.

This clone appeared a single time. The rearrangement links TRBV9 to TRBJ2-3, with D possibly being TRBD1 (5 bases). This CDR3 spans 13 amino acids. The germline gives CDR1 SGDLS, CDR2 YYNGEE. Trimming shortened V by 4 bases and J by 4 bases, and 10 bases separated the two germline ends. The CDR3 is CASSIKGADTQYF. CDR3 nucleotide sequence: TGTGCCAGCAGCATCAAAGGGGCAGATACGCAGTATTTT.

The V gene is TRBV27, the J gene TRBJ2-3; D call uncertain. The CDR3 totals 11 residues. Germline values: CDR1 MNHEY, CDR2 SMNVEV (reference sequence). V lost 5 bases to trimming and J lost 6 bases, with 6 bases between them. DNA of the CDR3: TGTGCCAGCAGTCAGCACGATACGCAGTATTTT. Translation gives CASSQHDTQYF.